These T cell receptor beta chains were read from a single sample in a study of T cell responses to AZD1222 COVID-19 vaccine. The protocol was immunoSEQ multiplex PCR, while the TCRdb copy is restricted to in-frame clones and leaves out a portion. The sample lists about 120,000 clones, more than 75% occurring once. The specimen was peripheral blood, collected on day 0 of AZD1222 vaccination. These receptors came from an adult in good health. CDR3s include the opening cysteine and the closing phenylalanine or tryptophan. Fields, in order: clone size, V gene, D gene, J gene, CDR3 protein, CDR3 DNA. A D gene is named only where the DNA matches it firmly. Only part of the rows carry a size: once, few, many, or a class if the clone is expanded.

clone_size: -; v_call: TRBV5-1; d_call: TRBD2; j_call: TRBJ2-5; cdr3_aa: CASSSGLAGVETQYF; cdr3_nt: TGCGCCAGCAGCTCCGGACTAGCGGGAGTGGAGACCCAGTACTTC
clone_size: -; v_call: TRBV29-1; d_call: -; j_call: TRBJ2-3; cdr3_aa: CSVGPGGLTDTQYF; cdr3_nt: TGCAGCGTAGGGCCCGGGGGCCTCACAGATACGCAGTATTTT
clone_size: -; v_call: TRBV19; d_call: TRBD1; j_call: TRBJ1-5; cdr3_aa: CASSMTGVGSNQPQHF; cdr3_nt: TGTGCCAGTAGTATGACAGGGGTTGGGAGCAATCAGCCCCAGCATTTT
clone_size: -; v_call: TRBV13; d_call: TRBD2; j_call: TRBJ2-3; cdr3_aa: CASSLIAGFPGDTQYF; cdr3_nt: TGTGCCAGCAGCCTCATAGCGGGGTTCCCAGGAGATACGCAGTATTTT
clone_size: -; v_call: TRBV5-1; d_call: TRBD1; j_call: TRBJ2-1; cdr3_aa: CASSLPGQGISDEQFF; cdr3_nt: TGCGCCAGCAGCTTGCCCGGACAGGGGATCTCGGATGAGCAGTTCTTC
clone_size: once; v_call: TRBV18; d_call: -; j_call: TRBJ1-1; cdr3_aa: CASSQEGQNTEAFF; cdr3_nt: TGTGCCAGCTCACAGGAGGGCCAGAACACTGAAGCTTTCTTT
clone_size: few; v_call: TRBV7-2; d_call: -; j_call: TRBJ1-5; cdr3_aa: CASSLRTDHQPQHF; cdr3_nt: TGTGCCAGCAGCCTAAGGACAGACCATCAGCCCCAGCATTTT
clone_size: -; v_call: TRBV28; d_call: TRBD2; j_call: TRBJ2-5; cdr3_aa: CASSPGGVVRETQYF; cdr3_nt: TGTGCCAGCAGCCCCGGGGGGGTGGTTCGAGAGACCCAGTACTTC
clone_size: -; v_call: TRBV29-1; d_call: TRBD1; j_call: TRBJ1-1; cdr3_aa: CSVTDRAMNTEAFF; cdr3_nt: TGCAGCGTTACGGACAGGGCCATGAACACTGAAGCTTTCTTT
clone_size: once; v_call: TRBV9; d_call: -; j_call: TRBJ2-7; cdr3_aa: CASTSSEREQYF; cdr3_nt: TGTGCCAGCACCTCGTCGGAAAGGGAGCAGTACTTC
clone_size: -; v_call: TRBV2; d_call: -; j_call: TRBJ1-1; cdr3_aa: CASRDVGGSQAFF; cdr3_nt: TGTGCCAGCAGAGACGTCGGGGGCAGTCAAGCTTTCTTT
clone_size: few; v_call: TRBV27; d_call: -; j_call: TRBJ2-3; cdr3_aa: CASSSSGGAYDTQYF; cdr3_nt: TGTGCCAGCAGTTCCTCAGGAGGCGCCTATGATACGCAGTATTTT
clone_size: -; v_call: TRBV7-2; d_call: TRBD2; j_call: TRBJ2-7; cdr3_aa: CASSLLAGGPLTRAYEQYF; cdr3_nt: TGTGCCAGCAGCTTACTAGCGGGAGGGCCTCTCACCCGGGCCTACGAGCAGTACTTC
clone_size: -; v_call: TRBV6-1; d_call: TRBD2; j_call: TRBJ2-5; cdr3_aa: CASSERGGGETQYF; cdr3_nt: TGTGCCAGCAGTGAGCGGGGCGGGGGAGAGACCCAGTACTTC